This T cell receptor beta chain was identified during a study of blood T cell repertoires in COVID-19. Study context: There were acute and convalescent COVID-19 samples, and they came from the United States, Italy and Spain. The analysed material was cDNA or gDNA that came from T cells, B-cell-depleted T cells, or PBMCs.

The V and J ends lost 4 bases and 6 bases respectively, with 19 bases between them. Germline lookup yields CDR1 MDHEN and CDR2 SYDVKM. This CDR3 is 15 amino acids long. In the original workflow: Estimation of nucleated cell counts relied on the amplification of reference gene primers. Only in-frame clones appear in the TCRdb table, and some are missing; sequencing was by immunoSEQ multiplex PCR. V and J calls and clone size are those listed in that table; D and trimming were worked out from the DNA. The table records some 30,000 clones, approximately 80% of them present only once. The receptor was isolated from a man aged 70 or older with active COVID-19. Material: peripheral blood. The chain is built from TRBV28 and TRBJ2-7; perhaps TRBD1 as D (5 bases). Here the CDR3 reads CASSSQTQGEREQYF. In DNA form, the CDR3 reads TGTGCCAGCAGTTCACAGACGCAAGGGGAACGCGAGCAGTACTTC.